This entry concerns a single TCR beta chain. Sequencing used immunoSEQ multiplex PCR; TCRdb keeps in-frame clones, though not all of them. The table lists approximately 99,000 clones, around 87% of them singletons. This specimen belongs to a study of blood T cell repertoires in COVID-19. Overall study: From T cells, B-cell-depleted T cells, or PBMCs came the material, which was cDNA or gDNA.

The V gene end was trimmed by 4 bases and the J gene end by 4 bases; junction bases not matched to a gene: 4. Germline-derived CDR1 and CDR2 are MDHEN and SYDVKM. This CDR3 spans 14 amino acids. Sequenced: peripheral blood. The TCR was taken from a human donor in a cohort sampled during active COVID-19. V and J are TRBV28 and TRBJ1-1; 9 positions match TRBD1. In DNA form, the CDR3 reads TGTGCCAGCAGTTCCTCGACAGGGGGCACTGAAGCTTTCTTT. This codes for CASSSSTGGTEAFF.